The rows below give T cell receptor beta chains drawn from one sample of a study of CD8+ T cells in alopecia areata. Sequencing was performed with immunoSEQ multiplex PCR; in TCRdb, only in-frame clones are kept and a portion is missing. The profile covers more than 95,000 clones, with 55% appearing a single time and around 8.8% taken by the ten largest. Sample: CD4+ T cells sorted from blood. These receptors came from a human donor in good health. Each CDR3 is given with its conserved first and last residue. A D gene is named only where the DNA matches it firmly. Clone size is not always given. Where it is, it says once, few, many or a class for expanded clones.

>TRBJ2-2|NA|NA|TRBV4-1
TGCGCCAGCAGCCAAGTTGTACTAGCCCAGAACACCGGGGAGCTGTTTTTT
CASSQVVLAQNTGELFF
>TRBJ2-6|NA|NA|TRBV4-3
TGCGCCAGCAGCCATCATACCCATCGGCTCTCTGGGGCCAACGTCCTGACTTTC
CASSHHTHRLSGANVLTF
>TRBJ1-6|NA|NA|TRBV20-1
TGCAGTGCTAGAGATCAGGAGATCCTCCACTTT
CSARDQEILHF
>TRBJ2-7|NA|NA|TRBV14
TGTGCCAGCAGCCCATCCTGGACAGCCGCCTGGTGCTTC
CASSPSWTAAWCF
>TRBJ2-7|NA|TRBD2|TRBV5-1
TGCGCCAGCAGCTTCAGCGGGGGAGAAACCTACGAGCAGTACTTC
CASSFSGGETYEQYF
>TRBJ2-7|NA|NA|TRBV1
TGCACCAGCAGCCAAGAGGGTAGGGGGTTCGAGTACTTC
CTSSQEGRGFEYF
>TRBJ2-2|NA|TRBD1|TRBV7-2
TGTGCCAGCAGCTTAGCGAAAGGGACAGCGAACACCGGGGAGCTGTTTTTT
CASSLAKGTANTGELFF
>TRBJ2-7|NA|TRBD1|TRBV23-1
TGCGCCAGCAGTCAAGAGACAGGGTACGAGCAGTACTTC
CASSQETGYEQYF
>TRBJ2-5|NA|NA|TRBV28
TGTGCCAGCAGTTCCCCCCCGGGAGAGACCCAGTACTTC
CASSSPPGETQYF
>TRBJ2-5|NA|NA|TRBV6-6
TGTGCCAGCAGTTACTCCACTGGGGAGATTGGGTACTTC
CASSYSTGEIGYF
>TRBJ2-2|NA|NA|TRBV5-1
TGCGCCAGCAGCTCCTCTACGAACACCGGGGAGCTGTTTTTT
CASSSSTNTGELFF
>TRBJ2-5|few|TRBD2|TRBV5-4
TGTGCCAGCAGCTTGGGACTAGCGGGGGCCCAAGAGACCCAGTACTTC
CASSLGLAGAQETQYF
>TRBJ2-3|NA|TRBD2|TRBV27
TGTGCCAGCAGTTGGACTAGCGGGGGGAGCACAGATACGCAGTATTTT
CASSWTSGGSTDTQYF
>TRBJ1-1|NA|NA|TRBV28
TGTGCCACCAGGGTCGGGGGTTTTGGGGCTTTCTTT
CATRVGGFGAFF
>TRBJ2-5|NA|TRBD1|TRBV11-1
TGTGCCAGCAGCCAGGGGACAGGGTATGGAGAGACCCAGTACTTC
CASSQGTGYGETQYF
>TRBJ2-7|NA|NA|TRBV29-1
TGCAGCGTCCTACGAGGGGCCCCCTACGAGCAGTACTTC
CSVLRGAPYEQYF
>TRBJ1-2|NA|NA|TRBV19
TGTGCCAGTACAACGAGGACAGCGTCATTCTATGGCTACACCTTC
CASTTRTASFYGYTF
>TRBJ1-1|NA|NA|TRBV30
TGTGCCTGGAGCCACAGCCCTTACGGCACTGAAGCTTTCTTT
CAWSHSPYGTEAFF
>TRBJ2-5|few|NA|TRBV29-1
TGCAGCGCCAAAGGCGGCGAGACCCAGTACTTC
CSAKGGETQYF
>TRBJ1-4|NA|NA|TRBV27
TGTGCCAGCAGGACCCTCCGAGTTGAAAAACTGTTTTTT
CASRTLRVEKLFF
>TRBJ1-1|NA|TRBD1|TRBV2
TGTGCCAGCAGTGAGTCAGGACAGGGGAGGGCTTTCTTT
CASSESGQGRAFF
>TRBJ2-4|few|NA|TRBV29-1
TGCAGCGTTGAAGGGGTGAACATTCAGTACTTC
CSVEGVNIQYF
>TRBJ1-2|NA|NA|TRBV5-6
TGTGCCAGCAGCTGGGCAAGGGGTTCATCTGGCTACACCTTC
CASSWARGSSGYTF
>TRBJ1-5|NA|NA|TRBV7-9
TGTGCCAGCAGCTTAGGCGGGTTCCGACAGCCCCAGCATTTT
CASSLGGFRQPQHF
>TRBJ1-1|NA|TRBD1|TRBV5-1
TGCGCCAGCAGCGCGACAGGGACTGAAGCTTTCTTT
CASSATGTEAFF
>TRBJ2-7|NA|NA|TRBV30
TGTGCCTGGAGTGCCACGAGGGACGAGCAGTACTTC
CAWSATRDEQYF
>TRBJ2-2|NA|NA|TRBV6-6
TGTGCCAGCAGTCCAGGGCGCGACACCGGGGAGCTGTTTTTT
CASSPGRDTGELFF
>TRBJ1-2|NA|TRBD1|TRBV19
TGTGCCAGCGGAGAGGGACAGGGGCGCTCCGTAAACTATGGCTACACCTTC
CASGEGQGRSVNYGYTF
>TRBJ2-4|NA|TRBD1|TRBV6-5
TGTGCCAGCACTTTAGGGGGCAGTCCCAAAAACATTCAGTACTTC
CASTLGGSPKNIQYF
>TRBJ2-3|NA|TRBD2|TRBV5-1
TGCGCCAGCAGCTTGGGGAGGGGACTAGGTACAGATACGCAGTATTTT
CASSLGRGLGTDTQYF
>TRBJ2-7|few|TRBD1|TRBV5-1
TGCGCCAGCAGCTTGCTGAGGACAGGGGGCAACGACGAGCAGTACTTC
CASSLLRTGGNDEQYF
>TRBJ2-1|NA|TRBD2|TRBV10-3
TGTGCCATCAGGCCGGGACTAGCGGTAAACTACAATGAGCAGTTCTTC
CAIRPGLAVNYNEQFF
>TRBJ2-2|once|TRBD2|TRBV6-6
TGTGCCAGCAGTTACGGACTAGGTAGCACCGGGGAGCTGTTTTTT
CASSYGLGSTGELFF
>TRBJ1-5|NA|TRBD1|TRBV6-5
TGTGCCAGCAGTCCCGACAGGGGAGCGGGTCAGCCCCAGCATTTT
CASSPDRGAGQPQHF
>TRBJ2-6|NA|TRBD1|TRBV2
TGTGCCAGCAGTGATCACCGCCAGGGGGCTGGGGCCAACGTCCTGACTTTC
CASSDHRQGAGANVLTF
>TRBJ2-1|NA|NA|TRBV5-1
TGCGCCAGCAGCTTGGGACAGGCGGACTACAATGAGCAGTTCTTC
CASSLGQADYNEQFF
>TRBJ1-5|NA|NA|TRBV7-7
TGTGCTAGCAGCCTAAGTGGGACAAATCAGCCCCAGCATTTT
CASSLSGTNQPQHF
>TRBJ2-1|few|NA|TRBV18
TGTGCCAGCTCTTGGGCGAGAAATGAGCAGTTCTTC
CASSWARNEQFF
>TRBJ1-5|NA|NA|TRBV18
TGTGCCAGCTCACCTGGGGCAGGCAATCAGCCCCAGCATTTT
CASSPGAGNQPQHF
>TRBJ2-1|NA|TRBD1|TRBV30
TGTGCCTGGAGTGGGCCGGGACAGGGCACCTACAATGAGCAGTTCTTC
CAWSGPGQGTYNEQFF
>TRBJ1-4|NA|NA|TRBV4-3
TGCGCCAGCAGCGAGGGGGCAACTAATGAAAAACTGTTTTTT
CASSEGATNEKLFF
>TRBJ1-4|NA|NA|TRBV7-9
TGTGCCAGCAGCCCCCAGGGAAGGGAAGAAAAACTGTTTTTT
CASSPQGREEKLFF
>TRBJ1-5|NA|NA|TRBV27
TGTGCCAGCAGTCTAGGACGCTTCAATCAGCCCCAGCATTTT
CASSLGRFNQPQHF
>TRBJ2-3|NA|NA|TRBV29-1
TGCAGCGTTGCGGCTAGCGCTACGACCACAGATACGCAGTATTTT
CSVAASATTTDTQYF
>TRBJ2-1|NA|TRBD1|TRBV28
TGTGCCAGCAGTTTATGGGGACAGGGGAATGAGCAGTTCTTC
CASSLWGQGNEQFF
>TRBJ1-5|once|TRBD1|TRBV4-1
TGCGCCAGCAGCCAAGAGGGAAGGGGGCGATCAGCACAGCATTTT
CASSQEGRGRSAQHF
>TRBJ2-2|NA|NA|TRBV2
TGTGCCAGCAGTGAAGAGGGTGTTTCCACCGGGGAGCTGTTTTTT
CASSEEGVSTGELFF
>TRBJ2-1|NA|TRBD2|TRBV7-6
TGTGCCAGCAGCTTAGCCCCTGGCGGGGGGGAGCAGTTCTTC
CASSLAPGGGEQFF
>TRBJ1-1|NA|NA|TRBV29-1
TGCAGCGCCCTCCCTCGGAGGGGAGGCACTGAAGCTTTCTTT
CSALPRRGGTEAFF
>TRBJ2-6|NA|NA|TRBV7-2
TGTGCGTCTCGCTACTCTGGGGCCAACGTCCTGACTTTC
CASRYSGANVLTF
>TRBJ2-7|NA|TRBD1|TRBV5-6
TGTGCCAGCAGAGAGGTCGGGACAGGGGGCGGAGAGCAGTACTTC
CASREVGTGGGEQYF
>TRBJ1-5|NA|NA|TRBV6-1
TGTGCCAGCAGTGAAGAAGCGGGGGTACAGCCCCAGCATTTT
CASSEEAGVQPQHF
>TRBJ1-4|NA|NA|TRBV30
TGTGCCTGGAAAAATGGGGGTGCAACTAATGAAAAACTGTTTTTT
CAWKNGGATNEKLFF
>TRBJ2-7|medium-sized|NA|TRBV18
TGTGCCAGCTCCCGGGGGGCCTCTACCTACGAGCAGTACTTC
CASSRGASTYEQYF
>TRBJ1-2|few|NA|TRBV29-1
TGCAGCGTTGAAGTGGGTAAAGGCTATGGCTACACCTTC
CSVEVGKGYGYTF